Each of the 25 T cell receptor beta chains below was sequenced from the same sample in a study of cytomegalovirus exposure and HLA in healthy donors. PCR was performed using 60 Vbeta and 13 Jbeta primers. Libraries were prepared by immunoSEQ multiplex PCR; TCRdb keeps only in-frame clonotypes and omits some of them. Of 150,000 to 200,000 clones listed, under 85% are singletons. The material sequenced was PBMCs. The origin of the receptors is a female donor in good health and CMV-seronegative.

The chain joins TRBV11-1 to TRBJ2-3; the D is unclear. CDR1 is SGHAT, CDR2 FQDESV, per germline (reference sequence). Trimming removed 1 base from V and 0 bases from J, with 8 bases in between. The CDR3 sequence is 15 residues long. DNA of the CDR3: TGTGCCAGCAGCTTAGGAGGCGCTAGCACAGATACGCAGTATTTT. This codes for CASSLGGASTDTQYF.

The chain has TRBV4-3 and TRBJ1-6, with D perhaps TRBD1 (5 bases). V was pared by 1 base and J by 10 bases, with 20 bases between. The CDR3 loop spans 17 amino acids. The V gene's germline CDR1 is LGHNA and CDR2 YSLEER. The CDR3 nucleotides read TGCGCCAGCAGCCAAGGGTTGGAGGGCGCCAGGGCCTCACCCCTCCACTTT. This encodes CASSQGLEGARASPLHF.

The genes are TRBV28 and TRBJ1-5; tentatively, D is TRBD1 (5 bases). The germline V gene has CDR1 MDHEN and CDR2 SYDVKM. V lost 8 bases, J lost 0 bases, and 14 bases lay in between. CDR3 size: 15 residues. DNA of the CDR3: TGTGCCAGCGTAGGCACAGGAAATAGCAATCAGCCCCAGCATTTT. Translating it yields CASVGTGNSNQPQHF.

This clone was counted a few times. The chain recombines TRBV18 with TRBJ1-2; D perhaps matches TRBD1 (5 bases). CDR1 is KGHSH, CDR2 LQKENI, per germline. Trimming shortened V by 0 bases and J by 5 bases, and 13 bases separated the two germline ends. The CDR3 is made up of 15 amino acids. CDR3 region: CASSPPVQGDYGYTF. In nucleotides, the CDR3 is TGTGCCAGCTCACCACCGGTTCAAGGGGATTATGGCTACACCTTC.

This chain connects TRBV7-2 to TRBJ2-3; D is perhaps TRBD2 (5 bases). The CDR3 loop spans 15 amino acids. Per the germline V gene, CDR1 is SGHTA and CDR2 is FQGNSA. V lost 1 base and J lost 4, with 12 bases in between. The CDR3 spells CASSLGAGGADTQYF. DNA of the CDR3: TGTGCCAGCAGCTTAGGTGCGGGTGGGGCAGATACGCAGTATTTT.

This clone appeared many times. This chain connects TRBV19 to TRBJ1-1, with D perhaps matching TRBD1 (6 bases). Germline values: CDR1 LNHDA, CDR2 SQIVND (reference sequence). V was trimmed by 10 bases and J by 3 bases, leaving 21 bases between them. The length of the CDR3 is 15 residues. Here the CDR3 reads CATLGGRGGYTEAFF. The DNA of the CDR3 is TGTGCCACCCTCGGAGGCAGGGGAGGGTACACTGAAGCTTTCTTT.

This clone has just a few counts. The chain is built from TRBV14 and TRBJ1-2; 9 nucleotides match TRBD1. The CDR3 length is 19 residues. Germline V gene lookup returns CDR1 SGHDN and CDR2 FVKESK. Germline trimming cut 9 bases from V and 0 bases from J; bases unmatched to any gene: 20. The chain's CDR3 is CASPSQRSGTGQANYGYTF. The DNA for the CDR3 is TGTGCCAGTCCAAGCCAAAGATCCGGGACAGGGCAAGCTAACTATGGCTACACCTTC.

This clone was observed once. The chain uses TRBV30 and TRBJ2-3; 10 bases fit TRBD2. The V segment lost 3 bases and the J segment 3 bases; nucleotides outside the gene matches: 3. The CDR3 totals 14 residues. The germline gives CDR1 GTSNPN, CDR2 SVGIG (reference sequence). Here the CDR3 DNA reads TGTGCCTGGAGCTTACTAGCGGGGACAGATACGCAGTATTTT. Its protein is CAWSLLAGTDTQYF.

The V gene is TRBV29-1, the J gene TRBJ2-3, with 12 positions matching TRBD2. The germline gives CDR1 SQVTM, CDR2 ANQGSEA. V shed 7 bases and J 0 bases; nucleotides not matched to a gene: 11. This CDR3 has 17 residues. DNA for the CDR3: TGCAGCGGGGGGGGACTAGCGGGTTTCTCTAGCACAGATACGCAGTATTTT. Translated, it gives CSGGGLAGFSSTDTQYF.

The rearrangement links TRBV28 to TRBJ1-1, with D unresolved. CDR3 length equals 15 residues. Trimming left V 4 bases short and J 5 bases short, with 17 bases between. Looked up from germline, CDR1 is MDHEN and CDR2 is SYDVKM. The CDR3 protein is CASSSPLGRGTEAFF. The CDR3 DNA is TGTGCCAGCAGTTCCCCTCTAGGTCGGGGTACTGAAGCTTTCTTT. The full variable domain, rest sourced from reference TRBV28 and TRBJ1-1, is DVKVTQSSRYLVKRTGEKVFLECVQDMDHENMFWYRQDPGLGLRLIYFSYDVKMKEKGDIPEGYSVSREKKERFSLILESASTNQTSMYLCASSSPLGRGTEAFFGQGTRLTVV.

The chain joins TRBV28 to TRBJ1-1, with TRBD1 matching 9 bases. Germline V gene data show CDR1 as MDHEN and CDR2 as SYDVKM. The CDR3 covers 17 residues. The V gene end was trimmed by 6 bases and the J gene end by 0 bases; junction bases not matched to a gene: 11. The CDR3 sequence: CASSSPGQGQMNTEAFF. The CDR3 region has the DNA TGTGCCAGCAGCTCACCCGGACAGGGGCAAATGAACACTGAAGCTTTCTTT.

The chain couples TRBV6-6 to TRBJ1-5, with a weak D call TRBD1 (6 bases). Trimming took 0 bases from V and 0 from J, leaving 9 bases between them. The CDR3 has 16 residues. Germline CDR1 reads MNHNY; CDR2 reads SVGAGI (reference sequence). CDR3 sequence (DNA): TGTGCCAGCAGTTACTCGGTACAGGGTAGCAATCAGCCCCAGCATTTT. Translation gives CASSYSVQGSNQPQHF.

This CDR3 reads CASSEDRGNYGYTF. As DNA, the CDR3 is TGTGCCAGCAGCGAGGACAGGGGTAACTATGGCTACACCTTC. The chain joins TRBV9 to TRBJ1-2; 9 bases match TRBD1. The length of the CDR3 is 14 residues. The V gene's germline CDR1 is SGDLS and CDR2 YYNGEE. V shed 3 bases and J 1 base; nucleotides not matched to a gene: 1.

The CDR3 DNA reads TGTGCCAGCAGTGAAAGGGAGACTAGCGGGGGGGTTTTCTCCTACGAGCAGTACTTC. It translates to CASSERETSGGVFSYEQYF. The V and J genes are TRBV6-1 and TRBJ2-7; 14 positions match TRBD2. The CDR3 runs 19 residues. The J segment lost 0 bases and the V segment lost 2 bases, leaving 9 bases of the junction unmatched. The germline gives CDR1 MNHNS, CDR2 SASEGT.

The rearrangement joins TRBV5-4 to TRBJ2-7, with TRBD2 matching 7 bases. CDR3 size: 15 residues. J gave up 3 bases and V 4 bases, and 10 bases lay outside the gene matches. Germline V gene sequence: CDR1 SGHNT, CDR2 YYREEE (reference sequence). CDR3 in amino acids: CASSRRGEGVYEQYF. CDR3 coding DNA: TGTGCCAGCAGCCGCCGGGGGGAAGGGGTCTACGAGCAGTACTTC.

The chain combines TRBV2 with TRBJ1-5; maybe TRBD1 (6 bases). CDR1 is SNHLY, CDR2 FYNNEI, per germline. CDR3 size: 16 residues. Trimming took off 2 bases at V and 4 bases at J, with 15 bases between the two ends. The chain's CDR3 is CASSEKLRTDNQPQHF. The CDR3 region has the DNA TGTGCCAGCAGTGAAAAGCTTCGGACAGATAATCAGCCCCAGCATTTT.

V is TRBV28 and J is TRBJ1-2; D not resolved. V was clipped by 2 bases and J by 0 bases, with 4 bases between them. The CDR3 is made up of 13 amino acids. Germline V gene sequence: CDR1 MDHEN, CDR2 SYDVKM. CDR3 in DNA: TGTGCCAGCAGTTTACAGGCTAACTATGGCTACACCTTC. It specifies CASSLQANYGYTF.

V gene TRBV25-1 combines with J gene TRBJ2-6; the D is unclear. Germline V gene sequence: CDR1 MGHDK, CDR2 SYGVNS. This CDR3 is built from 17 residues. Trimming took 1 base from V and 0 from J, leaving 10 bases between them. This CDR3 reads CASSELERYSGANVLTF. For the CDR3, the DNA is TGTGCCAGCAGTGAATTGGAGAGGTACTCTGGGGCCAACGTCCTGACTTTC.

Only a few counts were recorded for this clone. This chain connects TRBV15 to TRBJ2-3; 10 bases are a match to TRBD1. CDR1 is LNHNV, CDR2 YYDKDF, per germline (reference sequence). The CDR3 contains 15 residues. J lost 2 bases, V lost 9 bases, and 8 bases had no gene match. The CDR3 protein is CATLSGTGDTDTQYF. DNA for the CDR3: TGTGCCACGCTGTCTGGGACAGGGGACACAGATACGCAGTATTTT. The entire variable domain, with the rest obtained from reference TRBV15 and TRBJ2-3, is as follows: DAMVIQNPRYQVTQFGKPVTLSCSQTLNHNVMYWYQQKSSQAPKLLFHYYDKDFNNEADTPDNFQSRRPNTSFCFLDIRSPGLGDTAMYLCATLSGTGDTDTQYFGPGTRLTVL.

The gene calls are TRBV28 and TRBJ1-5; D is ambiguous. The V gene lost 5 bases and the J gene lost 3 bases, with 20 bases spanning the gap. CDR1 is MDHEN and CDR2 is SYDVKM in the germline V gene. The CDR3 runs to 17 residues. The CDR3 is CASSPSPGRVPNQPQHF. Here the CDR3 DNA reads TGTGCCAGCAGTCCCTCCCCCGGGAGGGTTCCCAATCAGCCCCAGCATTTT.

The chain couples TRBV6-5 to TRBJ1-2, with 7 nucleotides matching TRBD1. The germline V gene has CDR1 MNHEY and CDR2 SVGAGI. The CDR3 is made up of 16 amino acids. The V segment lost 4 bases and the J segment 4 bases; nucleotides outside the gene matches: 12. The CDR3 region is CASSSSISTGLYGYTF. As DNA, the CDR3 is TGTGCCAGCAGTTCTTCAATATCGACAGGGCTCTATGGCTACACCTTC.

The chain couples TRBV15 to TRBJ1-1, with TRBD1 as a possible D gene (5 bases). The CDR3 loop spans 16 amino acids. V gave up 2 bases and J gave up 7 bases, with 20 bases separating them. Looked up from germline, CDR1 is LNHNV and CDR2 is YYDKDF (reference sequence). The CDR3 nucleotides are TGTGCCACCAGCAGAAACACTGGGGCAGGGTGGGGTGAAGCTTTCTTT. Translating gives CATSRNTGAGWGEAFF. Filled out from reference TRBV15 and TRBJ1-1, the complete variable domain reads DAMVIQNPRYQVTQFGKPVTLSCSQTLNHNVMYWYQQKSSQAPKLLFHYYDKDFNNEADTPDNFQSRRPNTSFCFLDIRSPGLGDTAMYLCATSRNTGAGWGEAFFGQGTRLTVV.

The chain is built from TRBV7-9 and TRBJ1-1; D is undetermined. V was trimmed by 8 bases and J by 3 bases, leaving 7 bases between them. The CDR3 extends over 11 amino acids. The germline V gene encodes CDR1 SEHNR and CDR2 FQNEAQ (reference sequence). This CDR3 is CASEADTEAFF. The CDR3 DNA reads as TGTGCCAGCGAGGCGGACACTGAAGCTTTCTTT.

V usage is TRBV29-1 and J usage is TRBJ2-7; 10 bases line up with TRBD2. V lost 0 bases, J lost 6 bases, and 11 bases stayed unmatched. Germline lookup yields CDR1 SQVTM and CDR2 ANQGSEA. The CDR3 runs to 16 residues. The CDR3 here is CSVEDLEVAGGGEQYF. DNA of the CDR3: TGCAGCGTTGAAGATTTGGAGGTAGCGGGAGGAGGCGAGCAGTACTTC.

The chain has TRBV27 and TRBJ2-1; 9 bases line up with TRBD2. The junction had 5 bases not matched to a gene; V was cut back by 0 bases and J by 8 bases. From germline, CDR1 is MNHEY and CDR2 SMNVEV (reference sequence). CDR3 length: 15 residues. CDR3: CASSLSGTSTYEQFF. CDR3 bases: TGTGCCAGCAGTTTATCAGGGACTAGCACATATGAGCAGTTCTTC.